The entry below gives a single T cell receptor (beta chain) sequence along with its context. No antigen is known for it. With 5 bases removed from V and 5 bases from J, the gap between germline ends came to 12 bases. This CDR3 spans 12 amino acids. Germline V gives CDR1 GTSNPN, CDR2 SVGIG (reference sequence). The data were obtained in a study of cytomegalovirus exposure and HLA in healthy donors. Notes on the study in general: Researchers reported in a later analysis that common viral pathogens appeared linked to several top clusters. The only immune exposure information that was available was CMV serostatus. The study put 150 or so TCR beta chains on its list as cytomegalovirus-associated.

A multiplex PCR was run with 60 Vbeta primers and 13 Jbeta primers. TCRdb's copy holds only in-frame clones and misses some; the assay was immunoSEQ multiplex PCR. The table for this sample gives 25,000 to 35,000 clones. The receptor was derived from a woman in her forties in good health and CMV-seropositive. Sequences were obtained from PBMCs. This sequence joins TRBV30 and TRBJ2-5, with a weak D call TRBD2 (5 bases). In DNA form, the CDR3 reads TGTGCCTGGGGAGACTCGGGGGAGACCCAGTACTTC. Amino acid sequence: CAWGDSGETQYF.